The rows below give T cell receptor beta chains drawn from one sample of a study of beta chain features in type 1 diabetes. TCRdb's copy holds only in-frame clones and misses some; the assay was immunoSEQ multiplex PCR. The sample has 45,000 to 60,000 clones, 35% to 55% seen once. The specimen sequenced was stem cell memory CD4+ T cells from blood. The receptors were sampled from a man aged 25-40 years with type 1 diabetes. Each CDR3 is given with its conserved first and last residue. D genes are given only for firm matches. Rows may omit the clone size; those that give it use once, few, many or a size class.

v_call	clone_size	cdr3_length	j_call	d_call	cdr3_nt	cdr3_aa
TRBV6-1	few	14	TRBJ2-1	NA	TGTGCCAGCAGCAGCGGTAGCTCCTACAATGAGCAGTTCTTC	CASSSGSSYNEQFF
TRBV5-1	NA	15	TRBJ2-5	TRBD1	TGCGCCAGCAGCTCAGGACAGGGTTTTTCAGAGACCCAGTACTTC	CASSSGQGFSETQYF
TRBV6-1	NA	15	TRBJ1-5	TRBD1	TGTGCCACGTCCCCAGGACAGGGGGAGGTTCAGCCCCAGCATTTT	CATSPGQGEVQPQHF
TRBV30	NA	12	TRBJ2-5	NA	TGTGCCTGGAGTAGCGGACAAGAGACCCAGTACTTC	CAWSSGQETQYF
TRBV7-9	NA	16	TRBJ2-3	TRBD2	TGTGCCAGCAGCTTAACGCGTCGTCTAGCGGTAAATACGCAGTATTTT	CASSLTRRLAVNTQYF
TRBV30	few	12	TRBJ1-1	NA	TGTGCCTGGGACAGGCCGCACACTGAAGCTTTCTTT	CAWDRPHTEAFF
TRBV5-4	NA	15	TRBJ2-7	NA	TGTGCCAGCAGCTTGGGTACGGGGAAAAACTACGAGCAGTACTTC	CASSLGTGKNYEQYF
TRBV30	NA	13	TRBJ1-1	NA	TGTGCCTGGAGTGCAGGGTGGTACACTGAAGCTTTCTTT	CAWSAGWYTEAFF
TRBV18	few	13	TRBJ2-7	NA	TGTGCCAGCTCACCGGGACTGTACTACGAGCAGTACTTC	CASSPGLYYEQYF
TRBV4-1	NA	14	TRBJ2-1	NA	TGCGCCAGCAGCCAAGATGAGACCTACAATGAGCAGTTCTTC	CASSQDETYNEQFF
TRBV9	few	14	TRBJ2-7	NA	TGTGCCAGCAGCGTTGGAGGAAGCTCCTACGAGCAGTACTTC	CASSVGGSSYEQYF
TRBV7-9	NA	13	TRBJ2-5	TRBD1	TGTGCCACCCCGGGACAGGGGCAAGAGACCCAGTACTTC	CATPGQGQETQYF
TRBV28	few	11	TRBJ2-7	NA	TGTGCCAGCCAACTCGAGGGCAAGCAGTACTTC	CASQLEGKQYF
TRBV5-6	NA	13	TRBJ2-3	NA	TGTGCCAGCAGCTTGGCCGGCACAGATACGCAGTATTTT	CASSLAGTDTQYF
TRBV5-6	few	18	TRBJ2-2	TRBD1	TGTGCCAGCAGCGAACACGGGACAGCCTCTGTACCGGCCGGGGAGCTGTTTTTT	CASSEHGTASVPAGELFF
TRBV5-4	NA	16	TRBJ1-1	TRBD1	TGTGCCAGCAGCCCGGCGGGACAGGGGACGGGGACTGAAGCTTTCTTT	CASSPAGQGTGTEAFF
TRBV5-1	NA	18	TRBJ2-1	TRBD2	TGCGCCAGCAGAGAAGCGGGACTTAGCTCGAGCTCCTACAATGAGCAGTTCTTC	CASREAGLSSSSYNEQFF